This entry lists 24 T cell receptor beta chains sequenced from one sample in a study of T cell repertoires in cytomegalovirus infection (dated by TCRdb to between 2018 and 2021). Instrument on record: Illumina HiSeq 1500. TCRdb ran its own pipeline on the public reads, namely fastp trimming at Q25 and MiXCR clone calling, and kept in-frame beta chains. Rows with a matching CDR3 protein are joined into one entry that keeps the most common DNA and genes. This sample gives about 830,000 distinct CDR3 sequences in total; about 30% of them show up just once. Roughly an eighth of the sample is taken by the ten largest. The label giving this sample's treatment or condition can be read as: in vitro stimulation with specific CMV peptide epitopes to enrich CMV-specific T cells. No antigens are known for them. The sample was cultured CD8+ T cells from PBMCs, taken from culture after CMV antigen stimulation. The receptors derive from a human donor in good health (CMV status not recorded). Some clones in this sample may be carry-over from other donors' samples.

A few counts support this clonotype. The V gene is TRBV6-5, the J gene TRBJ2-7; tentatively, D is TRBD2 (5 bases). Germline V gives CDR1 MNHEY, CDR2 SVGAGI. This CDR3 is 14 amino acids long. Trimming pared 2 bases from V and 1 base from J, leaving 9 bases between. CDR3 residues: CASSYGGHSYEQYF. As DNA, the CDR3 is TGTGCCAGCAGTTACGGCGGGCATTCCTACGAGCAGTACTTC.

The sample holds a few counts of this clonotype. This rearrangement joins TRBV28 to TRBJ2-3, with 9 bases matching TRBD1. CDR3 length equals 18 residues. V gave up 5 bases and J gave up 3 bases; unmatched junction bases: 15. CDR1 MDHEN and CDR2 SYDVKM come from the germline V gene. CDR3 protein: CASSRTTGTGRWTDTQYF. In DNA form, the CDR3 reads TGTGCCAGCAGTCGTACCACCGGGACAGGGAGATGGACAGATACGCAGTATTTT.

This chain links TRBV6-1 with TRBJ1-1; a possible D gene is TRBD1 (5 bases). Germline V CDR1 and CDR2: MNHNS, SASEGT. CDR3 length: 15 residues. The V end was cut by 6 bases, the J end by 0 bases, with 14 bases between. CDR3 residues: CASRETDLMNTEAFF. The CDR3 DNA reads TGTGCCAGCAGAGAGACAGACCTTATGAACACTGAAGCTTTCTTT.

As DNA, the CDR3 is TGTGCCAGCAGTTTTCAAGAAAAACTGTTTTTT. It translates to CASSFQEKLFF. The genes are TRBV12-3 or TRBV12-4 and TRBJ1-4; no clear D. Trimming removed 3 bases at V and 8 bases at J, with 4 bases between. This CDR3 is 11 amino acids long.

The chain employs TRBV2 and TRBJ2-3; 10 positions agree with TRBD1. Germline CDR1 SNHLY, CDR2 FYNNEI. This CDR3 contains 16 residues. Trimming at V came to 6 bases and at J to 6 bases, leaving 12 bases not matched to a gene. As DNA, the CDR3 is TGTGCCAGCAGGGGTTTTGACAGGGGGCGAGGGGATACGCAGTATTTT. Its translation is CASRGFDRGRGDTQYF.

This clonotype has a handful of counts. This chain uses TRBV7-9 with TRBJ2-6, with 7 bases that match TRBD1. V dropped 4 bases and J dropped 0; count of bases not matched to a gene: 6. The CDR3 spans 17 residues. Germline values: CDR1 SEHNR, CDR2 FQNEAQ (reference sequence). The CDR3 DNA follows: TGTGCCAGCAGCTCCATGACAGGGTCCTCTGGGGCCAACGTCCTGACTTTC. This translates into CASSSMTGSSGANVLTF.

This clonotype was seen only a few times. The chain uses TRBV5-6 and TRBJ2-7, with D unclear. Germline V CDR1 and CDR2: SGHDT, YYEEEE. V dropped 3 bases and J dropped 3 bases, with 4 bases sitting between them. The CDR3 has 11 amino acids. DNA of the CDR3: TGTGCCAGCAGCTATTTCTACGAGCAGTACTTC. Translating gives CASSYFYEQYF.

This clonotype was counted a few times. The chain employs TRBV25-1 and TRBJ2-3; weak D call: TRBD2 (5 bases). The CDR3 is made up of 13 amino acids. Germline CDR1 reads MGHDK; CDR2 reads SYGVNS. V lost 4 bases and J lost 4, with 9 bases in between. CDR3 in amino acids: CASSVREPDTQYF. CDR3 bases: TGTGCCAGCAGTGTCCGGGAACCAGATACGCAGTATTTT.

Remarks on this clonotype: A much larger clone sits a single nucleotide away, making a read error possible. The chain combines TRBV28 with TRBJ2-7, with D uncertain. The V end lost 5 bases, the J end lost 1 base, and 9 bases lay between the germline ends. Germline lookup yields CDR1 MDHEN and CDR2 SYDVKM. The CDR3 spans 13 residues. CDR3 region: CASSRPNSYEQYV. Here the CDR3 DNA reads TGTGCCAGCAGTCGGCCGAATTCCTACGAGCAGTACGTC.

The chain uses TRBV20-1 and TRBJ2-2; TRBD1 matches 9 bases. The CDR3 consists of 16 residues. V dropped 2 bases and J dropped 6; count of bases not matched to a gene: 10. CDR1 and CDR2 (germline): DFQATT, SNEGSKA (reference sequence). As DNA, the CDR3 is TGCAGTGCTAGATCCGAGACAGGGGGACGCGCCGGGGAGCTGTTTTTT. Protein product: CSARSETGGRAGELFF.

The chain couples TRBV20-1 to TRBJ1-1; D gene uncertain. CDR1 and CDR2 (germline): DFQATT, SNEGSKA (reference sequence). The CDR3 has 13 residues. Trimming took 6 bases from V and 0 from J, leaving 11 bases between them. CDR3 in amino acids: CSARHGMNTEAFF. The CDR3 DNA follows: TGCAGTGCACGACATGGGATGAACACTGAAGCTTTCTTT.

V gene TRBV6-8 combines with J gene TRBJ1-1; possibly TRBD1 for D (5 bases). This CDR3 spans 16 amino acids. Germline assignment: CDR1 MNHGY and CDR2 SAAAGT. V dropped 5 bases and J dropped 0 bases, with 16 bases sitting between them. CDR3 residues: CASSPSGGILNTEAFF. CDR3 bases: TGTGCCAGCAGTCCCTCGGGGGGAATACTGAACACTGAAGCTTTCTTT.

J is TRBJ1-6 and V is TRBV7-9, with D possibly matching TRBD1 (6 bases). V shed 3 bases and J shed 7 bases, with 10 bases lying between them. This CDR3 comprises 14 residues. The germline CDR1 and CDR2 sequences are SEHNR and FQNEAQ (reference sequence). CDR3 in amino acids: CASSFDRKNSPLHF. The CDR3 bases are TGTGCCAGCAGCTTCGACAGGAAAAATTCACCCCTCCACTTT.

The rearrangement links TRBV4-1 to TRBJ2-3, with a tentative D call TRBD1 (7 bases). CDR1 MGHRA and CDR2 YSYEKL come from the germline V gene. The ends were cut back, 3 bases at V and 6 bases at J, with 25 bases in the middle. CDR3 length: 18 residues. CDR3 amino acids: CASSQGHLQGLLADTQYF. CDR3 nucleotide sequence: TGCGCCAGCAGCCAGGGACACCTACAGGGGCTCCTAGCGGATACGCAGTATTTT.

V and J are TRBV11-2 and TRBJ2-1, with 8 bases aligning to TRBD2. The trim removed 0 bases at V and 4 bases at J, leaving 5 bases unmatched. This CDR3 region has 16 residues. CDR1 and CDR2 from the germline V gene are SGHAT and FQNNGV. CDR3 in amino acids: CASSLEAGVPYNEQFF. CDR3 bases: TGTGCCAGCAGCTTAGAAGCGGGGGTCCCATACAATGAGCAGTTCTTC.

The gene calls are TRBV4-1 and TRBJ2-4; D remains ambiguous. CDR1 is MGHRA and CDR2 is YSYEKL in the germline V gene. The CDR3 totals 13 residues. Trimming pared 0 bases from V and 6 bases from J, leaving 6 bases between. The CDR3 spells CASSQDGLNIQYF. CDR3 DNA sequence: TGCGCCAGCAGCCAAGATGGGCTAAACATTCAGTACTTC.

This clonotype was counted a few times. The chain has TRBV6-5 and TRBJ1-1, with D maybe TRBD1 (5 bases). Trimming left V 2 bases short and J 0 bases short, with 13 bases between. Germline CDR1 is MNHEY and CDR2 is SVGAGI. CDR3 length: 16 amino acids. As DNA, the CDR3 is TGTGCCAGCAGTTACAAAGGGGTGCTGTTGAACACTGAAGCTTTCTTT. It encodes CASSYKGVLLNTEAFF.

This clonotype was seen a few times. The chain's CDR3 is CASSYSGGASGELFF. The CDR3 DNA reads TGTGCCAGCAGCTATAGCGGGGGGGCGTCAGGGGAGCTGTTTTTT. The chain employs TRBV7-2 and TRBJ2-2; TRBD2 matches at 11 bases. Germline CDR1 reads SGHTA; CDR2 reads FQGNSA. CDR3 length: 15 residues. The V gene end was trimmed by 4 bases and the J gene end by 8 bases; junction bases not matched to a gene: 6.

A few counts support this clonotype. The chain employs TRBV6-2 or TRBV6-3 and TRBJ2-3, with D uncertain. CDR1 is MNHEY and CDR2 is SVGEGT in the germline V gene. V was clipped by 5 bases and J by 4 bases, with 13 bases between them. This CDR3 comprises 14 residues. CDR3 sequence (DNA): TGTGCCAGCAGTCGACCCGGAGCCGCAGATACGCAGTATTTT. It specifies CASSRPGAADTQYF.

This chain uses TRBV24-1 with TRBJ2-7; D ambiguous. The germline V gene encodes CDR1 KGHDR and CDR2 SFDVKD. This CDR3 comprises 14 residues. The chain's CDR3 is CATSDFWQSFEQYV. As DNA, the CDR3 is TGTGCCACCAGTGATTTCTGGCAGTCCTTCGAGCAGTACGTC.

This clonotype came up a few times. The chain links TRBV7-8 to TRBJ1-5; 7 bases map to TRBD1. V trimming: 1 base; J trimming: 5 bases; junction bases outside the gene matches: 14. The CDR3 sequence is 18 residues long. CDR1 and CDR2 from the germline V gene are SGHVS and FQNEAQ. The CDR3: CASSLVAGVGQGDQPQHF. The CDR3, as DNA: TGTGCCAGCAGCTTAGTAGCCGGGGTCGGTCAGGGGGATCAGCCCCAGCATTTT.

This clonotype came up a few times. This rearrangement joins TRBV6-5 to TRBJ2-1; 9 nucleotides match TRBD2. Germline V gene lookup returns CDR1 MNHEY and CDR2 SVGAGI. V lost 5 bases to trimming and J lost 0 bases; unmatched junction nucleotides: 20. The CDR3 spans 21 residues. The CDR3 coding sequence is TGTGCCAGCAGTACTCTAGTCGGCGGGGGGGCCCCAGGTGCCTCCTACAATGAGCAGTTCTTC. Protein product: CASSTLVGGGAPGASYNEQFF.

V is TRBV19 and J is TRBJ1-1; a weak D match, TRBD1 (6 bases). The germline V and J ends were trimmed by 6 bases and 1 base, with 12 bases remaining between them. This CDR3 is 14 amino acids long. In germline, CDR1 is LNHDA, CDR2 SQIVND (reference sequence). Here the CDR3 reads CASRGDIWNTEAFF. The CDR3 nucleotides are TGTGCCAGTAGGGGGGACATCTGGAACACTGAAGCTTTCTTT.

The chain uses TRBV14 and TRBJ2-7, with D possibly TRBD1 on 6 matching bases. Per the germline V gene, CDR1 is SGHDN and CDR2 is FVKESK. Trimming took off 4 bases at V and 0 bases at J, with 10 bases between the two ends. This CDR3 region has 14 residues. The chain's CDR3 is CASSRDTLSYEQYF. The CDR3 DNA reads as TGTGCCAGCAGCCGGGACACTCTCTCCTACGAGCAGTACTTC.